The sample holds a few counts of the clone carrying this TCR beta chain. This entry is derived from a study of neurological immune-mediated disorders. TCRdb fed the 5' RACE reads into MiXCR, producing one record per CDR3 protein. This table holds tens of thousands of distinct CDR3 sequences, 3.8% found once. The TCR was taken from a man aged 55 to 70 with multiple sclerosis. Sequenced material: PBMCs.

This CDR3 reads CATSDLPGLAAQDEQFF. The CDR3 DNA sequence: TGTGCCACCAGTGATTTACCCGGTCTAGCGGCGCAAGATGAGCAGTTCTTC. The genes are TRBV24-1 and TRBJ2-1; TRBD2 matches at 7 bases. Trimming took 1 base from V and 8 from J; bases not matched to a gene: 13. The CDR3 spans 17 residues. Germline V lookup: CDR1 KGHDR, CDR2 SFDVKD.